The sequence of this TCR beta chain was determined in a study of shared clonotypes between healthy human individuals. Data came from immunoSEQ multiplex PCR; TCRdb stores just in-frame clones and leaves some out. The profile shows fewer than 3 million clones, 85% to 95% of them singletons. What was sequenced was naive CD4+ T cells from PBMCs. As to subset: CD45RA+ positively selected. The clonotype was recovered from a man younger than 30 in good health. Some clones in this sample may be carry-over from other donors' samples.

The chain's CDR3 is CASTPPSYNEQFF. The CDR3 DNA sequence: TGTGCCAGCACCCCCCCCTCCTACAATGAGCAGTTCTTC. The V call is TRBV6-5, the J call TRBJ2-1; D gene unclear. This CDR3 contains 13 residues. Germline loops: CDR1 MNHEY, CDR2 SVGAGI. V lost 7 bases and J 0 bases, leaving 7 bases between the germline ends.